This entry is about one T cell receptor beta chain. Its target is unknown. The sample comes from a study of T cell responses to AZD1222 COVID-19 vaccine. Whole-study findings and limits: Repertoires were obtained only post-peak T cell response. The donor group comprised mostly white British people and more females; the analysis possibly underestimated clonal diversity. Recipients of two AZD1222 doses showed rising Spike-specific TCR breadth and depth. Baseline serostatus was positive in only six AZD1222 recipients.

CDR1 is SGHAT and CDR2 is FQNNGV in the germline V gene. The CDR3 totals 12 residues. V lost 4 bases, J lost 4 bases, and 8 bases lay in between. Assay: immunoSEQ multiplex PCR; the TCRdb copy retains only in-frame clones and omits some. The sample comprises about 64,000 clones, 75% to 95% of which are singletons, and roughly 6% rests with the top ten. The chain combines TRBV11-2 with TRBJ2-7; no definite D call. The clonotype originates from an adult who received the MenACWY meningococcal vaccine as a control. Sequencing used peripheral blood, obtained 28 days after the second dose of the MenACWY control vaccine. The CDR3 DNA reads TGTGCCAGCAGCTCCCAGGAATACGAGCAGTACTTC. Encoded protein: CASSSQEYEQYF.